These 9 T cell receptor beta chains were all obtained from the same sample, sequenced in a study of neoadjuvant nivolumab and ipilimumab in lung cancer. Assay: immunoSEQ multiplex PCR; the TCRdb copy retains only in-frame clones and omits some. The sample has 30,000 to 35,000 clones, 90% seen once; the top ten hold around 4.8%. The source was peripheral blood, collected after neoadjuvant nivolumab, alone or with ipilimumab, at or shortly before surgery. These receptor sequences come from an adult with non-small cell lung cancer.

This chain links TRBV7-9 with TRBJ1-1; D might be TRBD1 (6 bases). CDR3 size: 16 residues. Trimming left V 2 bases short and J 5 bases short, with 18 bases between. Germline lookup yields CDR1 SEHNR and CDR2 FQNEAQ (reference sequence). CDR3 sequence (DNA): TGTGCCAGCAGCTTATTGGGGGCAGCAGGGAGGACTGAAGCTTTCTTT. It specifies CASSLLGAAGRTEAFF. Looking up the rest from reference TRBV7-9 and TRBJ1-1 gives the full variable domain: DTGVSQNPRHKITKRGQNVTFRCDPISEHNRLYWYRQTLGQGPEFLTYFQNEAQLEKSRLLSDRFSAERPKGSFSTLEIQRTEQGDSAMYLCASSLLGAAGRTEAFFGQGTRLTVV.

The CDR3 DNA sequence: TGTGCCAGCAGCTTAGGAGCATACGAGCAGTACTTC. Amino acids: CASSLGAYEQYF. This sequence joins TRBV11-2 and TRBJ2-7; the D is unclear. V was clipped by 1 base and J by 4 bases, with 5 bases between them. The CDR3 is made up of 12 amino acids. CDR1 is SGHAT, CDR2 FQNNGV, per germline.

This chain uses TRBV7-2 with TRBJ1-2; no definite D call. The V gene's germline CDR1 is SGHTA and CDR2 FQGNSA. This CDR3 region has 11 residues. The germline V and J ends were trimmed by 0 bases and 5 bases, with 1 base remaining between them. The CDR3 protein is CASSLAYGYTF. In DNA, the CDR3 is TGTGCCAGCAGCTTAGCATATGGCTACACCTTC.

The chain uses TRBV7-9 and TRBJ1-4, with 9 bases lining up with TRBD1. This CDR3 has 15 amino acids. Trimming cost V 5 bases and J 6 bases; bases outside gene matches: 7. Germline CDR1 SEHNR, CDR2 FQNEAQ (reference sequence). CDR3 sequence (DNA): TGTGCCAGCAGCCATACAGGGGGCTTTGATGAAAAACTGTTTTTT. Translating gives CASSHTGGFDEKLFF. Looking up the rest from reference TRBV7-9 and TRBJ1-4 gives the full variable domain: DTGVSQNPRHKITKRGQNVTFRCDPISEHNRLYWYRQTLGQGPEFLTYFQNEAQLEKSRLLSDRFSAERPKGSFSTLEIQRTEQGDSAMYLCASSHTGGFDEKLFFGSGTQLSVL.

This chain uses TRBV7-2 with TRBJ2-3, with a tentative D call TRBD2 (7 bases). CDR3 size: 15 residues. CDR1 is SGHTA, CDR2 FQGNSA, per germline. The germline V and J ends were trimmed by 1 base and 6 bases, with 14 bases remaining between them. CDR3 bases: TGTGCCAGCAGCTTAGTTGGGGGGGCCGGGGATACGCAGTATTTT. It specifies CASSLVGGAGDTQYF.

J is TRBJ2-3 and V is TRBV11-2; weak D call: TRBD1 (5 bases). Germline lookup yields CDR1 SGHAT and CDR2 FQNNGV. V was clipped by 5 bases and J by 5 bases, with 20 bases between them. The CDR3 length is 16 residues. The CDR3 is CASSGFLGARGDTQYF. CDR3 coding DNA: TGTGCCAGCAGCGGGTTTTTAGGGGCAAGGGGAGATACGCAGTATTTT.

Here the CDR3 DNA reads TGCAGCGCGCTCATCGAGAGCTCCTACAATGAGCAGTTCTTC. Translating it yields CSALIESSYNEQFF. The chain uses TRBV29-1 and TRBJ2-1; D call uncertain. V lost 7 bases and J lost 0, with 13 bases in between. CDR1 and CDR2 from the germline V gene are SQVTM and ANQGSEA. This CDR3 is 14 amino acids long.

As regards this clone: Other DNA variants within this sample encode the same CDR3. The rearrangement uses TRBV7-9 and TRBJ2-5, with D unclear. Germline V CDR1 and CDR2: SEHNR, FQNEAQ (reference sequence). V was trimmed by 5 bases and J by 2 bases, leaving 3 bases between them. The CDR3 has 11 residues. CDR3 amino acids: CASSLQETQYF. CDR3 in DNA: TGTGCCAGCAGCCTACAAGAGACCCAGTACTTC.

The gene calls are TRBV27 and TRBJ2-7, with TRBD1 matching 10 bases. Trimming cost V 2 bases and J 2 bases; bases outside gene matches: 3. The CDR3 spans 15 residues. Germline loops: CDR1 MNHEY, CDR2 SMNVEV (reference sequence). CDR3 DNA sequence: TGTGCCAGCAGTTTAATGGGACAGGGGCCCTACGAGCAGTACTTC. Translated, it gives CASSLMGQGPYEQYF.